These 23 T cell receptor beta chains were sequenced from one sample in a study of metastatic and nonmetastatic thyroid tumors. From the PCR reads, TCRdb re-called clones with MiXCR. The table has 35,000 to 50,000 clones, about a sixth seen once; the top ten hold 8% to 10%. Thyroid surgery was preceded by no treatment in any patient. The sequenced sample consisted of tumor tissue. The origin of the receptors is a female donor with papillary thyroid cancer or a benign thyroid nodule (not recorded which). Some clones in this sample may be carry-over from other donors' samples.

This clone was seen repeatedly, ten times or more. The chain couples TRBV5-6 to TRBJ2-7; the D gene could be TRBD1 or TRBD2 (5 bases each). There are 14 residues in the CDR3. Germline values: CDR1 SGHDT, CDR2 YYEEEE. V was shortened by 6 bases and J by 1 base, with 14 bases between the two germline ends. CDR3 nucleotides: TGTGCCAGCAACAAACCGGGGCTTTCCTACGAGCAGTACTTC. Protein product: CASNKPGLSYEQYF.

By share, this clone counts as medium-sized (0.01 to 0.1%). The rearrangement uses TRBV6-1 and TRBJ2-7; tentative D call: TRBD1 (6 bases). This CDR3 is 16 amino acids long. Germline V lookup: CDR1 MNHNS, CDR2 SASEGT. V was cut by 6 bases and J by 7 bases, with 25 bases left in between. The CDR3 spells CASRGYSRDTGWEQYF. The CDR3 bases are TGTGCCAGCAGAGGATATAGTAGGGACACAGGATGGGAGCAGTACTTC.

The table lists this clone with many counts. The chain links TRBV11-3 to TRBJ2-7; 7 bases line up with TRBD2. Germline lookup yields CDR1 SGHNT and CDR2 YENEEA. The junction had 8 bases not matched to a gene; V was cut back by 5 bases and J by 1 base. The CDR3 loop spans 15 amino acids. The CDR3 is CASSPQAGSSYEQYF. Written as DNA, the CDR3 is TGTGCCAGCAGCCCTCAAGCGGGAAGTTCCTACGAGCAGTACTTC.

This clone was counted many times. The genes are TRBV7-6 and TRBJ1-3; D might be TRBD1 (6 bases). Germline V gene data show CDR1 as SGHVS and CDR2 as FNYEAQ. Trimming took off 5 bases at V and 0 bases at J, with 20 bases between the two ends. This CDR3 is built from 18 residues. Here the CDR3 DNA reads TGTGCCAGCAGCCCAGGACAGTTCACCTCCTTCTCTGGAAACACCATATATTTT. It codes for CASSPGQFTSFSGNTIYF.

This clone was seen ten or more times. This chain connects TRBV30 to TRBJ1-1, with unresolved D. The CDR3 totals 11 residues. V was trimmed by 4 bases and J by 1 base, leaving 4 bases between them. Per the germline V gene, CDR1 is GTSNPN and CDR2 is SVGIG (reference sequence). CDR3 sequence: CAWNENTEAFF. CDR3 nucleotides: TGTGCCTGGAATGAGAACACTGAAGCTTTCTTT.

This clone was seen repeatedly, ten times or more. The chain links TRBV6-1 to TRBJ2-7, with 7 bases that match TRBD2. The germline V gene encodes CDR1 MNHNS and CDR2 SASEGT. V was clipped by 7 bases and J by 6 bases; unmatched bases: 6. The CDR3 consists of 12 residues. CDR3 loop: CASTGGGVEQYF. The CDR3 nucleotides are TGTGCCAGCACCGGGGGAGGGGTCGAGCAGTACTTC.

This clone was recorded many times. This chain connects TRBV2 to TRBJ1-2; a possible D gene is TRBD1 (6 bases). This CDR3 is 14 amino acids long. Trimming took off 3 bases at V and 4 bases at J, with 12 bases between the two ends. Germline V lookup: CDR1 SNHLY, CDR2 FYNNEI. The CDR3 reads CASSDWGRGYGYTF. The CDR3 DNA reads as TGTGCCAGCAGTGATTGGGGCAGGGGCTATGGCTACACCTTC.

On this clone itself: The junction does not match germline at one end; this may be a read error. In DNA form, the CDR3 reads TGTGCCAGCAGCGACAATAACTATAGCTACACCTTC. Translation gives CASSDNNYSYTF. This chain connects TRBV6-1 to TRBJ1-2, with no clear D. CDR1 is MNHNS, CDR2 SASEGT, per germline. The CDR3 has 12 residues.

This clone was recorded at least ten times. The chain couples TRBV20-1 to TRBJ2-2, with D perhaps matching TRBD2 (6 bases). Trimming removed 0 bases from V and 9 bases from J, with 17 bases in between. The germline V gene has CDR1 DFQATT and CDR2 SNEGSKA (reference sequence). The CDR3 totals 15 residues. The CDR3 DNA reads TGCAGTGCTAGAGATGGTAGCGGATTAACCTGGGAGCTGTTTTTT. Its protein is CSARDGSGLTWELFF.

This clone was detected many times. The chain couples TRBV9 to TRBJ2-7; tentatively, D is TRBD1 (6 bases). V lost 3 bases and J lost 0, with 10 bases in between. The CDR3 runs 14 residues. Germline V gene data show CDR1 as SGDLS and CDR2 as YYNGEE. Here the CDR3 DNA reads TGTGCCAGCAGCGGGACAGAAACCTCCTACGAGCAGTACTTC. Translated, it gives CASSGTETSYEQYF.

This clone came up many times. V and J are TRBV18 and TRBJ2-5; 9 positions agree with TRBD2. This CDR3 has 18 amino acids. The germline CDR1 and CDR2 sequences are KGHSH and LQKENI. The V and J ends lost 3 bases and 6 bases, in that order; junction bases with no gene match: 17. CDR3 loop: CASSPQLVSSGSVKTQYF. The DNA of the CDR3 is TGTGCCAGCTCACCCCAATTAGTTAGTAGCGGGAGCGTGAAGACCCAGTACTTC.

This clone was observed at least ten times. The chain has TRBV30 and TRBJ2-3, with TRBD2 identical over 15 bases. Per germline, CDR1 GTSNPN and CDR2 SVGIG (reference sequence). This CDR3 region has 15 residues. V lost 0 bases to trimming and J lost 6 bases; unmatched junction nucleotides: 1. The CDR3 region has the DNA TGTGCCTGGAGTGTGGGGACTAGCGGGAGGGATACGCAGTATTTT. Encoded protein: CAWSVGTSGRDTQYF. The whole variable domain, remainder taken from reference TRBV30 and TRBJ2-3, is SQTIHQWPATLVQPVGSPLSLECTVEGTSNPNLYWYRQAAGRGLQLLFYSVGIGQISSEVPQNLSASRPQDRQFILSSKKLLLSDSGFYLCAWSVGTSGRDTQYFGPGTRLTVL.

With regard to this clone: Just one base apart from a much larger clone, this may be a read error. Other DNA sequences in the sample encode the same CDR3. This sequence joins TRBV18 and TRBJ1-5, with D unresolved. V lost 0 bases and J 11 bases, leaving 11 bases between the germline ends. The CDR3 spans 13 residues. Per germline, CDR1 KGHSH and CDR2 LQKENI. The CDR3 sequence: CASSPPTHGAQHF. CDR3 nucleotides: TGTGCCAGCTCACCACCGACTCATGGAGCCCAGCATTTT.

This clone was seen more than once but under ten times. The V gene is TRBV6-1, the J gene TRBJ1-1; the match to TRBD1 covers 8 bases. Germline V lookup: CDR1 MNHNS, CDR2 SASEGT. Losses at the gene ends were 6 bases for V and 2 bases for J; bases not matched to a gene: 5. This CDR3 contains 14 residues. CDR3 sequence (DNA): TGTGCCAGCAGGCCGACAGGGGCCAACACTGAAGCTTTCTTT. This sequence encodes CASRPTGANTEAFF.

This clone was counted ten times or more. The chain links TRBV7-9 to TRBJ2-7, with TRBD1 matching 8 bases. V trimming: 5 bases; J trimming: 5 bases; junction bases outside the gene matches: 8. The CDR3 length is 14 residues. CDR1 is SEHNR, CDR2 FQNEAQ, per germline (reference sequence). CDR3 sequence reads: CASSTRTGNHEQYF. The CDR3, as DNA: TGTGCCAGCAGCACCCGGACAGGGAATCACGAGCAGTACTTC.

At least ten counts were recorded for this clone. This sequence joins TRBV20-1 and TRBJ1-5; D unclear. Trimming removed 3 bases at V and 1 base at J, with 4 bases between. The CDR3 has 12 residues. Germline V gene sequence: CDR1 DFQATT, CDR2 SNEGSKA (reference sequence). The CDR3: CSARGSNQPQHF. As DNA, the CDR3 is TGCAGTGCTAGGGGCAGCAATCAGCCCCAGCATTTT.

A remark on this clone: One end of the junction does not line up with germline, which may come from a read error. The chain is built from TRBV11-2 and TRBJ2-7; the match to TRBD1 covers 7 bases. Per the germline V gene, CDR1 is SGHAT and CDR2 is FQNNGV. This CDR3 is built from 14 residues. The chain's CDR3 is CAISLVTGSHEQYF. The CDR3 bases are TGTGCCATCAGCTTAGTGACAGGGTCTCACGAGCAGTACTTC.

Notes on this clone: A much bigger clone sits one base away, suggesting this may be a read error. V is TRBV12-5 and J is TRBJ2-1; TRBD2 matches at 12 bases. V was pared by 4 bases and J by 0 bases, with 1 base of the junction left unmatched. Germline assignment: CDR1 LGHNT and CDR2 FRNRAP. The CDR3 contains 16 residues. The CDR3 coding sequence is TGTGCTAGTGGTTGGACTAGCGGGAACTCCTACAATGAGCAGTTCTTC. Its translation is CASGWTSGNSYNEQFF.

The chain carries TRBV27 and TRBJ2-7, with unresolved D. The CDR3 has 13 residues. V was trimmed by 6 bases and J by 3 bases, leaving 12 bases between them. Germline CDR1 reads MNHEY; CDR2 reads SMNVEV (reference sequence). The CDR3: CASRGSVLYEQYF. CDR3 nucleotide sequence: TGTGCCAGCAGGGGCAGTGTACTCTACGAGCAGTACTTC.

V gene TRBV7-8 combines with J gene TRBJ2-2; 7 positions match TRBD2. Per the germline V gene, CDR1 is SGHVS and CDR2 is FQNEAQ. The V and J ends lost 3 bases and 0 bases, in that order; junction bases with no gene match: 7. This CDR3 has 17 residues. CDR3 protein: CASSFVFGGTNTGELFF. Here the CDR3 DNA reads TGTGCCAGCAGCTTTGTTTTCGGGGGGACGAACACCGGGGAGCTGTTTTTT.

This clone appeared many times. This chain links TRBV15 with TRBJ2-6; D is undetermined. Germline values: CDR1 LNHNV, CDR2 YYDKDF (reference sequence). Trimming shortened V by 1 base and J by 0 bases, and 10 bases separated the two germline ends. The CDR3 totals 17 residues. The CDR3 DNA reads TGTGCCACCAGCAGAGGTCTATTGGACTCTGGGGCCAACGTCCTGACTTTC. Translating it yields CATSRGLLDSGANVLTF.

The rearrangement uses TRBV5-1 and TRBJ1-1; TRBD1 matches 8 bases. The germline gives CDR1 SGHRS, CDR2 YFSETQ. The length of the CDR3 is 14 residues. V lost 1 base, J lost 4 bases, and 3 bases stayed unmatched. For the CDR3, the DNA is TGCGCCAGCAGCTTGACGACAGGGGCCACTGAAGCTTTCTTT. Translated, it gives CASSLTTGATEAFF.

This clone was recorded many times. The chain combines TRBV12-3 or TRBV12-4 with TRBJ2-4, with unresolved D. V was pared by 3 bases and J by 3 bases, with 6 bases between. The CDR3 is 13 amino acids. The CDR3 loop is CASSFSIKNIQYF. DNA of the CDR3: TGTGCCAGCAGTTTCTCTATCAAAAACATTCAGTACTTC.